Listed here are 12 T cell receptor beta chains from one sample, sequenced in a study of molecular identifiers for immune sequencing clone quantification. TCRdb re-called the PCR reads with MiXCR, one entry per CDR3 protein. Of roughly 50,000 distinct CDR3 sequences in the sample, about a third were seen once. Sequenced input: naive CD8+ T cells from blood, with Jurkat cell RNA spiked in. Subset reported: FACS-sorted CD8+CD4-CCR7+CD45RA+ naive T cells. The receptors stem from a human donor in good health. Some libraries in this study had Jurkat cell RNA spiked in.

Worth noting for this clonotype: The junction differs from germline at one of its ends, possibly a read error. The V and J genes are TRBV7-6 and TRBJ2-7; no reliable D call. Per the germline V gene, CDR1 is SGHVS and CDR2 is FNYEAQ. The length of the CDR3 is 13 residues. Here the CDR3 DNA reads TGTGCCAGCAGCCAGCCCGGTGGCTACGAGCAGAACTTC. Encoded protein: CASSQPGGYEQNF.

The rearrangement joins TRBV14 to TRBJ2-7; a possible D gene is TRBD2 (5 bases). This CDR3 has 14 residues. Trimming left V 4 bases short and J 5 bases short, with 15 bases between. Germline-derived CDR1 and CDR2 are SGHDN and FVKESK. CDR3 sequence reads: CASSLCGEGHEQYF. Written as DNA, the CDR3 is TGTGCCAGCAGCCTATGCGGAGAGGGTCACGAGCAGTACTTC.

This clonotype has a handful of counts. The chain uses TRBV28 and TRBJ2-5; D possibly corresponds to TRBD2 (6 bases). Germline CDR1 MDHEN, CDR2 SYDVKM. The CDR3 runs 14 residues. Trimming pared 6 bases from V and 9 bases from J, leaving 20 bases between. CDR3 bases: TGTGCCAGCAGCCCTTCGGGGTGGAGGGTGCCCCAGTACTTC. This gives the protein CASSPSGWRVPQYF.

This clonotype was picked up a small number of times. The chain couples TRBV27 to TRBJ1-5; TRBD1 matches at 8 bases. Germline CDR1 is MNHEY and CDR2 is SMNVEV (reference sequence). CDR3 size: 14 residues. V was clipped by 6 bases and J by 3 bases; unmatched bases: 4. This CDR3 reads CASRQGAVNQPQHF. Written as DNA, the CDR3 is TGTGCCAGCAGGCAGGGGGCTGTCAATCAGCCCCAGCATTTT.

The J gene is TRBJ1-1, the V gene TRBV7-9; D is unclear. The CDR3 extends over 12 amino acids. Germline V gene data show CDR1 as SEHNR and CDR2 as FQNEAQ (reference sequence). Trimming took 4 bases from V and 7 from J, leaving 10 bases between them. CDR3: CASSSEGGEAFF. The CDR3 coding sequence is TGTGCCAGCAGCTCGGAGGGAGGTGAAGCTTTCTTT.

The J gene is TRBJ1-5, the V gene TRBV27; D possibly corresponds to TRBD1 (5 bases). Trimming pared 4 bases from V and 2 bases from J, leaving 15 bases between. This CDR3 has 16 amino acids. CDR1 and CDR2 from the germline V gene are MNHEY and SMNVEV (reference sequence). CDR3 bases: TGTGCCAGCAGTTCCATCGAAGGGGCTGGCAATCAGCCCCAGCATTTT. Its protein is CASSSIEGAGNQPQHF.

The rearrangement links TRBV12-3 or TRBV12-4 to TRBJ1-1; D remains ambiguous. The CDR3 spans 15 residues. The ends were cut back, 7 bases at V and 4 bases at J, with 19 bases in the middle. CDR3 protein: CASIAGPGQTTEAFF. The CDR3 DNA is TGTGCCAGCATCGCCGGTCCGGGCCAGACCACTGAAGCTTTCTTT.

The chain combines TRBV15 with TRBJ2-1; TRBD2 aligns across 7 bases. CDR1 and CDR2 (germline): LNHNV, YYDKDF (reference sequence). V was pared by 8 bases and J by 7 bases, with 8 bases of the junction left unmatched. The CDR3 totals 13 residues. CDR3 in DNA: TGTGCCACCCCTAGCGGACCTGGGAATGAGCAGTTCTTC. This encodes CATPSGPGNEQFF.

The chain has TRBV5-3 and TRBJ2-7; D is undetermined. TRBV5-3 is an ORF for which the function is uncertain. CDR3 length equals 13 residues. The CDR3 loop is CVSSLGIYAEQYF. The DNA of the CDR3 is TGTGTCAGCAGCTTGGGGATATATGCCGAGCAGTACTTC.

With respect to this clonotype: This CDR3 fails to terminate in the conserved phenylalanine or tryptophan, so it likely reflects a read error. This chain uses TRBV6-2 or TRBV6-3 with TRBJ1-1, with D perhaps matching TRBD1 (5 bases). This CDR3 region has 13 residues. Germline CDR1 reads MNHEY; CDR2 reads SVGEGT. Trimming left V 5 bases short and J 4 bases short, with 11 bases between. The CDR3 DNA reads TGTGCCAGCAGTCCCCTCGGGGGCACTGAAGCTTTCCTT. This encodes CASSPLGGTEAFL.

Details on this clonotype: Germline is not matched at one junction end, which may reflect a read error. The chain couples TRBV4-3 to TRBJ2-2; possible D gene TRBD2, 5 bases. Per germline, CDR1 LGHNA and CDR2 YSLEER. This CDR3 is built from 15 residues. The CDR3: CASSQDVQNTGELVF. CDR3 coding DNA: TGCGCCAGCAGCCAAGATGTCCAAAACACCGGGGAGCTGGTTTTT.

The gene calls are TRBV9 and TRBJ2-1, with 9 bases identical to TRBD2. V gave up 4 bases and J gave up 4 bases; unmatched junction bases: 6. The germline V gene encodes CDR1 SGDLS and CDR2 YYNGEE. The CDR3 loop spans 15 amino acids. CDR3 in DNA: TGTGCCAGCAGCCCAGGACTAGCGAGTTACAATGAGCAGTTCTTC. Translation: CASSPGLASYNEQFF.